This T cell receptor (beta chain) was documented in a study of shared clonotypes between healthy human individuals. Study findings and constraints: A reduction in generation probabilities was seen for non-shared clonotypes relative to those shared by all four donors. Around 4.7% was the fraction of naive CD4 clonotypes found shared across a few donors.

Naive CD8 cells lacked CD45RO and underwent positive selection for CCR7, leaving out terminally differentiated effector memory CD45RA+ cells. The V gene's germline CDR1 is LNHDA and CDR2 SQIVND (reference sequence). The CDR3 totals 14 residues. The J segment lost 1 base and the V segment lost 3 bases, leaving 1 base of the junction unmatched. Turning to this clone: Its specificity is unknown.

Sequenced by immunoSEQ multiplex PCR; TCRdb stores in-frame clones only, minus some. This sample has around 2,000,000 clones, with approximately 94% found just once. This sequence originates from a man aged 18 to 30 in good health. The V call is TRBV19, the J call TRBJ2-7; 9 nucleotides match TRBD2. Sequencing was carried out using naive CD8+ T cells sorted from blood. The CDR3 loop is CASSMSGGSYEQYF. CDR3 sequence (DNA): TGTGCCAGTAGTATGAGCGGGGGGTCCTACGAGCAGTACTTC.